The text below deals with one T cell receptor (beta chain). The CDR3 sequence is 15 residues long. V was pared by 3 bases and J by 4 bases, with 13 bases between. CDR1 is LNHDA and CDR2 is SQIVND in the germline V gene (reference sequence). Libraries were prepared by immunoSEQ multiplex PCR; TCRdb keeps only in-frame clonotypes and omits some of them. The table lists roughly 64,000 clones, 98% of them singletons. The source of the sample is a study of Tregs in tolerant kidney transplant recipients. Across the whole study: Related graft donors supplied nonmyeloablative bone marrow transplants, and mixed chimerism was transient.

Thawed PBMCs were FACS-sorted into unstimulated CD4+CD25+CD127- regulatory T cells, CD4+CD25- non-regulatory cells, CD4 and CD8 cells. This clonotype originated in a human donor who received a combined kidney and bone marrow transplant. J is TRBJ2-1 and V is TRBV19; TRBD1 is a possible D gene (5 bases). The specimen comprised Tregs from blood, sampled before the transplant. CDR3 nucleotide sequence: TGTGCCAGTAGTATTGACAGCCTAGGGTACAATGAGCAGTTCTTC. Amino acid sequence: CASSIDSLGYNEQFF.